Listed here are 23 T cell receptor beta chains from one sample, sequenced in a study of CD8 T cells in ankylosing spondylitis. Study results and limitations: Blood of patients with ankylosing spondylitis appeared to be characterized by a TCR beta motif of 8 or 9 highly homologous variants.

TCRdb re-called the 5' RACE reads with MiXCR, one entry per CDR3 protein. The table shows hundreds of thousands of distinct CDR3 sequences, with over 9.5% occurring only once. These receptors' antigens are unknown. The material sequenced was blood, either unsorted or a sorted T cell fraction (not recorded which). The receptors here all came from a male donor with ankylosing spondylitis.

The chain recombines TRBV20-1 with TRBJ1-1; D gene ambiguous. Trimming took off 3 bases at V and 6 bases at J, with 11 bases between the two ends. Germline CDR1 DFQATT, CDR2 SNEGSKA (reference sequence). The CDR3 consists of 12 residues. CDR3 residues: CSAREGPAEAFF. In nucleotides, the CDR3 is TGCAGTGCTAGGGAGGGCCCCGCTGAAGCTTTCTTT.

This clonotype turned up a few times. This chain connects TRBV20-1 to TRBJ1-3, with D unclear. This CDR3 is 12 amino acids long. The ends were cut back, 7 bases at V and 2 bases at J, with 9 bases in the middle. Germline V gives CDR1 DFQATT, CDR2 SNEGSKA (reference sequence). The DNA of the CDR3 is TGCAGTGTAAACGGGCCTGGAAACACCATATATTTT. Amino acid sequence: CSVNGPGNTIYF.

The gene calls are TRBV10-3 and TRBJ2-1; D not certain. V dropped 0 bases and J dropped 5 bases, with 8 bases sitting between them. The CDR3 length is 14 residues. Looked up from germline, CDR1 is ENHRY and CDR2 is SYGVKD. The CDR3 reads CAISESESNNEQFF. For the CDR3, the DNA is TGTGCCATCAGTGAGTCAGAGAGCAACAATGAGCAGTTCTTC.

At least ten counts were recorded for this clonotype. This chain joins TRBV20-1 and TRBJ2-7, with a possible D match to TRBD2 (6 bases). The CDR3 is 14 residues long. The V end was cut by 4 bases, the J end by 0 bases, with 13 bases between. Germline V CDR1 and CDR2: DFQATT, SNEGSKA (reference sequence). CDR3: CSAISGPSSYEQYF. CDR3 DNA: TGCAGTGCTATTAGCGGCCCTAGCTCCTACGAGCAGTACTTC.

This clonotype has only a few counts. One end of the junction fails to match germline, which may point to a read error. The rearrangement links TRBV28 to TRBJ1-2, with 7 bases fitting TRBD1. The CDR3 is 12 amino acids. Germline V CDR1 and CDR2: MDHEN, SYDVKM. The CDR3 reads CAGRGNADGYTF. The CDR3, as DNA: TGTGCCGGCAGGGGGAATGCCGATGGCTACACCTTC.

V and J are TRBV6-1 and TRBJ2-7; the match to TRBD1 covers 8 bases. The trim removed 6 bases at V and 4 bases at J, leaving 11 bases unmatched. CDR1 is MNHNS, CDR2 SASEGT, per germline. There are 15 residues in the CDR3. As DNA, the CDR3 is TGTGCCAGCAGCCGCATAGGGACAGGCCAATACGAGCAGTACTTC. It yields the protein CASSRIGTGQYEQYF.

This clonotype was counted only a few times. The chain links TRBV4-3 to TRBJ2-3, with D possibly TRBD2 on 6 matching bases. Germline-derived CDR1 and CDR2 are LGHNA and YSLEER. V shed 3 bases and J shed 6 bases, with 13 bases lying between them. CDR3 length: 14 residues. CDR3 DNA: TGCGCCAGCAGCCATCGGGCCGGAGGGGATACGCAGTATTTT. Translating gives CASSHRAGGDTQYF.

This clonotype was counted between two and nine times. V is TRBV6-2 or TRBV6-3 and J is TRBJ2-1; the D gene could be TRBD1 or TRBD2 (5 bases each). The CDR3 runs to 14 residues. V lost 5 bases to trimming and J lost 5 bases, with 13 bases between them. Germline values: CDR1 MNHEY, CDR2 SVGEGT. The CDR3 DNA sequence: TGTGCCAGCAGTGCCCGGGGCCCTGACAATGAGCAGTTCTTC. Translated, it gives CASSARGPDNEQFF.

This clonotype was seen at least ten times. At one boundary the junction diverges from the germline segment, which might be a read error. DNA for the CDR3: TGTGCCAGCAGCTCGAACCAGGGGGGCCCACAACACTTC. Amino acids: CASSSNQGGPQHF. The V gene is TRBV7-2, the J gene TRBJ2-7; TRBD1 might be the D (7 bases). The CDR3 totals 13 residues. CDR1 SGHTA and CDR2 FQGNSA come from the germline V gene.

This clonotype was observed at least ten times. The CDR3 DNA reads TGCAGCGTTGAACACGGCGACGGCTATGGCTACACCTTC. Its translation is CSVEHGDGYGYTF. The chain employs TRBV29-1 and TRBJ1-2; D is uncertain. The CDR3 has 13 amino acids. The germline gives CDR1 SQVTM, CDR2 ANQGSEA. The germline V and J ends were trimmed by 2 bases and 4 bases, with 11 bases remaining between them. Complete variable domain (other parts from reference TRBV29-1 and TRBJ1-2): SAVISQKPSRDICQRGTSLTIQCQVDSQVTMMFWYRQQPGQSLTLIATANQGSEATYESGFVIDKFPISRPNLTFSTLTVSNMSPEDSSIYLCSVEHGDGYGYTFGSGTRLTVV.

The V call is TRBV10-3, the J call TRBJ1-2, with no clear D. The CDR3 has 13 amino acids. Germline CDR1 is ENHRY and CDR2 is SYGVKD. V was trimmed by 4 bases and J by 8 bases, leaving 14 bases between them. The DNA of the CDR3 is TGTGCCATCAGTGCCCAACAGTCCGAGGGCTACACCTTC. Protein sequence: CAISAQQSEGYTF.

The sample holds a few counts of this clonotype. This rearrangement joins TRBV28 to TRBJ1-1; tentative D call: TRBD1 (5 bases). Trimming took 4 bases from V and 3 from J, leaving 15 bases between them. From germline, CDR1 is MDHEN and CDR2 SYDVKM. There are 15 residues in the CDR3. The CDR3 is CASSSPRGEYTEAFF. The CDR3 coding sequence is TGTGCCAGCAGTTCCCCCCGAGGGGAGTACACTGAAGCTTTCTTT.

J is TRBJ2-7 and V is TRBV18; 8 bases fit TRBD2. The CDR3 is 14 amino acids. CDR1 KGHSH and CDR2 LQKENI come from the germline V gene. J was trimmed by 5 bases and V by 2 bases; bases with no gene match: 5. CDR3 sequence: CASSPSGGGNEQYF. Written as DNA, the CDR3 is TGTGCCAGCTCACCATCGGGAGGGGGGAACGAGCAGTACTTC.

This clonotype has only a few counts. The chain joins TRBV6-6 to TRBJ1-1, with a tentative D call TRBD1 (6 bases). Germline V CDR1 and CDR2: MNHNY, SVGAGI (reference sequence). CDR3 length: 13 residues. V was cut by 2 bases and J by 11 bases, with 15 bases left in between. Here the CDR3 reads CASSYPPQGSAFF. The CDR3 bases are TGTGCCAGCAGTTACCCGCCCCAGGGGAGCGCTTTCTTT.

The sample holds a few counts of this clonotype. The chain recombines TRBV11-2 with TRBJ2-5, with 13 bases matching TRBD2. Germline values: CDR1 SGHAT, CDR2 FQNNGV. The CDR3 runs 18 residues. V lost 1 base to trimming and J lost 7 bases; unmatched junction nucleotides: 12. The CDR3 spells CASSLVAVLAGGPGTQYF. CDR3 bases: TGTGCCAGCAGCTTAGTGGCGGTACTAGCGGGGGGGCCGGGGACCCAGTACTTC.

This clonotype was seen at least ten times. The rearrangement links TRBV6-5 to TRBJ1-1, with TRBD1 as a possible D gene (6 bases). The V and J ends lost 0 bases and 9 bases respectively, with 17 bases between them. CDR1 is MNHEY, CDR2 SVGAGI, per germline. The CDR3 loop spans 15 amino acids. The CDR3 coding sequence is TGTGCCAGCAGTTACTCGGGGGGCGCGATAAGGAAAGCTTTCTTT. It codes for CASSYSGGAIRKAFF.

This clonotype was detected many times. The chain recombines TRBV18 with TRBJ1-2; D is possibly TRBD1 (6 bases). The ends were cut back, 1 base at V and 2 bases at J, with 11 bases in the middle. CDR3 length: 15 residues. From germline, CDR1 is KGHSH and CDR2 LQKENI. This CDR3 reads CASSPRTEWNYGYTF. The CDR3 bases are TGTGCCAGCTCACCACGGACAGAGTGGAACTATGGCTACACCTTC.

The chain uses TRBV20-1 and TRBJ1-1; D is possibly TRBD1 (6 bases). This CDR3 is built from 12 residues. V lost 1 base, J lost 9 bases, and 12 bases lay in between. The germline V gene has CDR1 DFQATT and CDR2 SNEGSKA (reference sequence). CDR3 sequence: CSARVNTGQAFF. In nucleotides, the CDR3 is TGCAGTGCTAGAGTCAACACAGGGCAAGCTTTCTTT.

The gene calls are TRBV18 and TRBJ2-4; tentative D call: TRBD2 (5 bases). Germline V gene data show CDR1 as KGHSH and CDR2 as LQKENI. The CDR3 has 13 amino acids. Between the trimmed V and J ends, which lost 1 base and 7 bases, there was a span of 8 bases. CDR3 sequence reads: CASSPLRGNIQYF. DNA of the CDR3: TGTGCCAGCTCACCACTTAGAGGGAACATTCAGTACTTC.

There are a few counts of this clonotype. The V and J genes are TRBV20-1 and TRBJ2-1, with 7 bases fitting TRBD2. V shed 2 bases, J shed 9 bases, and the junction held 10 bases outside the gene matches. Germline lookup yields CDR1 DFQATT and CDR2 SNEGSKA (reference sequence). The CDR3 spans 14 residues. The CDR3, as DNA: TGCAGTGCTAGACCAGCGGGGTCCTATGTTGAGCAGTTCTTC. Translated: CSARPAGSYVEQFF.

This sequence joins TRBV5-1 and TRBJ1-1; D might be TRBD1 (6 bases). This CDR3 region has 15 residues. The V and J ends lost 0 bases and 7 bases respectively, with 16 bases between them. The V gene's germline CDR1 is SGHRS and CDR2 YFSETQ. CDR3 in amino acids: CASSLGYLFRGEAFF. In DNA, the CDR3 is TGCGCCAGCAGCTTGGGCTACTTATTCAGGGGTGAAGCTTTCTTT.

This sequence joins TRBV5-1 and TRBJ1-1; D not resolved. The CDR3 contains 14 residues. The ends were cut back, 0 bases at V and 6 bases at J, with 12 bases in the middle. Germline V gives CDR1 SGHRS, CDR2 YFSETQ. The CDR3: CASSLGEVNSEAFF. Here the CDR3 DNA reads TGCGCCAGCAGCTTGGGGGAGGTAAATTCTGAAGCTTTCTTT.

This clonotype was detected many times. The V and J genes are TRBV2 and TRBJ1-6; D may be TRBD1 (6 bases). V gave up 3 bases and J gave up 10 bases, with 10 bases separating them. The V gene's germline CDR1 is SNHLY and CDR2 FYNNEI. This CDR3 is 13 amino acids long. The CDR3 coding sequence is TGTGCCAGCAGTGACAGGGGACACTCACCCCTCCACTTT. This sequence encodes CASSDRGHSPLHF.